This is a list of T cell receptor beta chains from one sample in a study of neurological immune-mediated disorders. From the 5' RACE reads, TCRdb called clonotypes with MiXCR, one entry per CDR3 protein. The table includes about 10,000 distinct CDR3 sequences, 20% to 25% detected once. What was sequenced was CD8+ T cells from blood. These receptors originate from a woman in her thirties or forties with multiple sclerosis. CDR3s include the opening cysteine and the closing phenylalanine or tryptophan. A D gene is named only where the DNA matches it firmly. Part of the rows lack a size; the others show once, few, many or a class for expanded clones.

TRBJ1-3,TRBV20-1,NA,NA,TGCAGTGCTGAGAAAACAGGGCTTGGAAACACCATATATTTT,CSAEKTGLGNTIYF
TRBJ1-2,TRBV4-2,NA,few,TGTGCCAGCAGCCAAGACTGGGCGTCCATGCCCCTACCAAACTATGGCTACACCTTC,CASSQDWASMPLPNYGYTF
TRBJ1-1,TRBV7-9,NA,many,TGTGCCAGCAGCTTCCACCCGGACACCTTGAACACTGAAGCTTTCTTT,CASSFHPDTLNTEAFF
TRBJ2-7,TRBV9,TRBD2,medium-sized,TGTGCCAGCAGCCCGGGACTAGCGGGGGGCCACGAGCAGTACTTC,CASSPGLAGGHEQYF
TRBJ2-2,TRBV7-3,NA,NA,TGTGCCAGCAGCCTCGACGCCGGGGAGCTGTTTTTT,CASSLDAGELFF
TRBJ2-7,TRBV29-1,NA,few,TGCAGCGTTGATAACAGTGGGGAGAGAGGGCAGTACTTC,CSVDNSGERGQYF
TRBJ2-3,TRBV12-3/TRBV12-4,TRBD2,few,TGTGCCAGCAGTTTAGGGAGTAGCGGGGAAACAGATACGCAGTATTTT,CASSLGSSGETDTQYF
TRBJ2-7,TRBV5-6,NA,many,TGTGCCAGCAGCTTTCAGGGCTACGAGCAGTACTTC,CASSFQGYEQYF
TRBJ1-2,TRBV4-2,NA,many,TGTGCCAGCAGCCAAGATATGGGGGAAGTCTATGGCTACACCTTC,CASSQDMGEVYGYTF
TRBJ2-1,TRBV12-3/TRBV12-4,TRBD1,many,TGTGCCAGCAGTCCCGGACAGGGAGCGTACAATGAGCAGTTCTTC,CASSPGQGAYNEQFF
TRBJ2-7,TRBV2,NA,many,TGTGCCAGCAGTGAATCGGAGGCCCTAGACGAGCAGTACTTC,CASSESEALDEQYF
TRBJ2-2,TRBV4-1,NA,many,TGCGCCAGCAGCCAAGGGCCCCCCGGGCAGCTGAACACCGGGGAGCTGTTTTTT,CASSQGPPGQLNTGELFF
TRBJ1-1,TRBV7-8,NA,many,TGTGCCAGCAGCTTACGGCTCCAGATGAACACTGAAGCTTTCTTT,CASSLRLQMNTEAFF
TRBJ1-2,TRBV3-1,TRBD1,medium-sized,TGTGCCAGCAGCCACGGACAGGGGTACTATGGCTACACCTTC,CASSHGQGYYGYTF
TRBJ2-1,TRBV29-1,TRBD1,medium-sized,TGCAGCGTGTCCGACAGGGGGCGGCTTTACAATGAGCAGTTCTTC,CSVSDRGRLYNEQFF
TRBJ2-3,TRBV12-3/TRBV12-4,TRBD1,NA,TGTGCCAGCAGTTTTGCTACAGGGGTAAATACGCAGTATTTT,CASSFATGVNTQYF
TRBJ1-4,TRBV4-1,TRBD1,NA,TGCGCCAGCAGCTCACGACAGGGCGATGAAAAACTGTTTTTT,CASSSRQGDEKLFF
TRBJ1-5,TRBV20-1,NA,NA,TGCAGTGCTACTGGCTGGGGGAGCAATCAGCCCCAGCATTTT,CSATGWGSNQPQHF
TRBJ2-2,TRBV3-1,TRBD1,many,TGTGCCAGCAGCCAAGATATCGGGGACAGGGGGCGTGACACCGGGGAGCTGTTTTTT,CASSQDIGDRGRDTGELFF
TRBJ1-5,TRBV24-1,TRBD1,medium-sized,TGTGCCACCAGGGGACAGGGACGCAATCAGCCCCAGCATTTT,CATRGQGRNQPQHF
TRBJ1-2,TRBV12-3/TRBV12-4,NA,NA,TGTGCCAGCAGCCGGAGGGGACATGGCTACACCTTC,CASSRRGHGYTF
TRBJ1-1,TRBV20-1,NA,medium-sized,TGCAGTGCGCCGGACGGGATTAGGGACACTGAAGCTTTCTTT,CSAPDGIRDTEAFF
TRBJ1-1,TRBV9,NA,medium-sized,TGTGCCAGCAGCCTCACGGGGGGGACTGAAGCTTTCTTT,CASSLTGGTEAFF
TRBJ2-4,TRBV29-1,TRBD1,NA,TGCAGCGTTGAAGGGGACAGGGTGACCAAAAACATTCAGTACTTC,CSVEGDRVTKNIQYF
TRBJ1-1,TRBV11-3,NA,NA,TGTGCCAGCAGCCTGACACCCATGAACACTGAAGCTTTCTTT,CASSLTPMNTEAFF
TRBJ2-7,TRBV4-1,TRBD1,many,TGCGCCAGCAGCCTCTTGTGGGACAGGGCCCTTGAAGACTACCAGCAGTACTTC,CASSLLWDRALEDYQQYF
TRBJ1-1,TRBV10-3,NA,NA,TGTGCCATCAGTGAAGGGGAACACGGGATTTCGAACACTGAAGCTTTCTTT,CAISEGEHGISNTEAFF
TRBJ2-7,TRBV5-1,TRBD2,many,TGCGCCAGCCACAACAGCGGGGGGGAGTACGAGCAGTACTTC,CASHNSGGEYEQYF